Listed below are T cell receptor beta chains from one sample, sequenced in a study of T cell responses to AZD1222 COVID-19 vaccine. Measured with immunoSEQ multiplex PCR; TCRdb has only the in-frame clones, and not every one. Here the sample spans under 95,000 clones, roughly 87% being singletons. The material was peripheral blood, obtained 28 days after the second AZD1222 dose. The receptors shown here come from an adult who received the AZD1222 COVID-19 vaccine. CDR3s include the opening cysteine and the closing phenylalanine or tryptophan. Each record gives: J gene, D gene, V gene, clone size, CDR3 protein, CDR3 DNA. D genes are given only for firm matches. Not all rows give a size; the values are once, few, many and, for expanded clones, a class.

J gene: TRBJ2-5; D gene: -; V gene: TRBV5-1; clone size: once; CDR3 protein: CASSPSGTGRTQYF; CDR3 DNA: TGCGCCAGCAGCCCCAGCGGAACAGGGCGGACCCAGTACTTC
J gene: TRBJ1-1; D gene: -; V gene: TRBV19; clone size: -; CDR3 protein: CASSFSRNTEAFF; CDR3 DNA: TGTGCCAGTAGTTTTAGCCGGAACACTGAAGCTTTCTTT
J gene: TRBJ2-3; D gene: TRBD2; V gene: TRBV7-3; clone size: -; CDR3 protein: CASSRVASGFTDTQYF; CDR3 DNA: TGTGCCAGCAGTCGAGTTGCTAGCGGATTCACAGATACGCAGTATTTT
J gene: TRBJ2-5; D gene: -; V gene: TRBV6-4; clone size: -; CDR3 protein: CASSEQGQPQETQYF; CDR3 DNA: TGTGCCAGCAGTGAGCAAGGACAACCGCAAGAGACCCAGTACTTC
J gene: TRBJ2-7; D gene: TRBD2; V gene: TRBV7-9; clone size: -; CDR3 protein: CASSPRTSGGASYEQYF; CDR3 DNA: TGTGCCAGCAGCCCACGGACTAGCGGGGGAGCTTCCTACGAGCAGTACTTC
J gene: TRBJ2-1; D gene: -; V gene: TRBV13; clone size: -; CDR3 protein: CASSLSRAGPRVDEQFF; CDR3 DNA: TGTGCCAGCAGCTTATCCCGGGCGGGCCCGAGGGTGGATGAGCAGTTCTTC
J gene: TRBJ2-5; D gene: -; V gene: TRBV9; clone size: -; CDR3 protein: CASSVDWGETQYF; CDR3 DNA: TGTGCCAGCAGCGTAGACTGGGGAGAGACCCAGTACTTC
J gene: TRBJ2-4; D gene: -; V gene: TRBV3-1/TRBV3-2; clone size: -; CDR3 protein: CASSQGIAQVKNIQYF; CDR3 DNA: TGTGCCAGCAGCCAGGGTATCGCACAGGTCAAAAACATTCAGTACTTC
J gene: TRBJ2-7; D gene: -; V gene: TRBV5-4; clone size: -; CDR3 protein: CASSPRTASSYEQYF; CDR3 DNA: TGTGCCAGCAGCCCTCGGACGGCAAGCTCCTACGAGCAGTACTTC
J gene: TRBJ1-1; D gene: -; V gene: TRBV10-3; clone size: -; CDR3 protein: CAISKQGHDVNTEAFF; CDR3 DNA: TGTGCCATCAGTAAACAGGGTCACGACGTAAACACTGAAGCTTTCTTT
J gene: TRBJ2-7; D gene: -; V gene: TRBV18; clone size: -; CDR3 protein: CASSELGQTRYEQYF; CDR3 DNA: TGTGCCAGCTCCGAACTCGGACAGACACGCTACGAGCAGTACTTC
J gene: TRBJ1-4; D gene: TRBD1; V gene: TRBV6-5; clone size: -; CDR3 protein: CASSLQGGNEKLFF; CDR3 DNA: TGTGCCAGCAGCCTACAGGGGGGTAATGAAAAACTGTTTTTT
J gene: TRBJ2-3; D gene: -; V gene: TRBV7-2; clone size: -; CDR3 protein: CASSLGGGATDTQYF; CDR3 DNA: TGTGCCAGCAGCTTAGGAGGGGGGGCGACAGATACGCAGTATTTT
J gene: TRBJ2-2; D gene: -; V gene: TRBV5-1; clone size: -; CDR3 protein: CASRLLAANTGELFF; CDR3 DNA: TGCGCCAGCAGGTTGTTAGCGGCGAACACCGGGGAGCTGTTTTTT